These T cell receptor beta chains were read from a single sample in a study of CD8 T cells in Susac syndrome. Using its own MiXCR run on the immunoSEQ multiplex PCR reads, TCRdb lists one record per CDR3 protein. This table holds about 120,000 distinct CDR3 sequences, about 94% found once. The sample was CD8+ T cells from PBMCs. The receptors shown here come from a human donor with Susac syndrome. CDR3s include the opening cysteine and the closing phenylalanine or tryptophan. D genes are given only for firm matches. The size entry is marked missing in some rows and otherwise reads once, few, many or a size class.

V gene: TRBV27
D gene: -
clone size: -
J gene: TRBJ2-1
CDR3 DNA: TGTGCCAGCAGTTCCAATCGTGACAATGAGCAGTTCTTC
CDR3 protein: CASSSNRDNEQFF

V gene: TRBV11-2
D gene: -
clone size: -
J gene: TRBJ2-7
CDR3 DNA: TGTGCCAGCAGCTTAGAGTCTAGGGTCGAGCAGTACTTC
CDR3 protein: CASSLESRVEQYF

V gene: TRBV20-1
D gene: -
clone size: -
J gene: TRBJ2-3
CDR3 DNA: TGCAGTGCTAGTAAAGATGGGGGCGGGCCCGTAGATACGCAGTATTTT
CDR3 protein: CSASKDGGGPVDTQYF

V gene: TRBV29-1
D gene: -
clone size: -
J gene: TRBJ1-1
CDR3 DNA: TGCAGCGTTCAACTGGGGGGGAATGAAGCTTTCTTT
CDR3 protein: CSVQLGGNEAFF

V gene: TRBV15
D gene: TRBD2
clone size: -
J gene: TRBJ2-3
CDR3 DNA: TGTGCCACCAGCAGAGTGCCAGCGGGGAGTACAGATACGCAGTATTTT
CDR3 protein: CATSRVPAGSTDTQYF

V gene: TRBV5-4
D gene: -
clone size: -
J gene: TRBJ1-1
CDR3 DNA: TGTGCCAGCACGGCAATGAACACTGAAGCTTTCTTT
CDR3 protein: CASTAMNTEAFF

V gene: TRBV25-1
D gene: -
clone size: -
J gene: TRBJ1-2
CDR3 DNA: TGTGCCAGCAGTGAATATTCACAGGCGAACTATGGCTACACCTTC
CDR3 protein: CASSEYSQANYGYTF

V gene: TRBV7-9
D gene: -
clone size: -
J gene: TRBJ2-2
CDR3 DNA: TGTGCCAGCAGCTTAGTCACGATCACCGGGGAGCTGTTTTTT
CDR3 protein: CASSLVTITGELFF

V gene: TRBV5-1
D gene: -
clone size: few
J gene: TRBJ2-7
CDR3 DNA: TGCGCCAGCAGCTTGGACGGCACCTACGAGCAGTACTTC
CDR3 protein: CASSLDGTYEQYF

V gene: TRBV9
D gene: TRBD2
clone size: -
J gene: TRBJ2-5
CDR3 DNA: TGTGCCAGCAGCGCCAGTCGGGCGGGGGGCCAAGAGACCCAGTACTTC
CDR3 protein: CASSASRAGGQETQYF

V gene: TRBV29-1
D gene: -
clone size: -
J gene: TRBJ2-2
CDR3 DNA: TGCAGCGTTGCAGGGGTCGACACCGGGGAGCTGTTTTTT
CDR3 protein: CSVAGVDTGELFF

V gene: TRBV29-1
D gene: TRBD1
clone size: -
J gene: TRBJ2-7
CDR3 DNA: TGCAGCGTTGACGGCCCTGGGACAGGGATCTACGAGCAGTACTTC
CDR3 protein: CSVDGPGTGIYEQYF

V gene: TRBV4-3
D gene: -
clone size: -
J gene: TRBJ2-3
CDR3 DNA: TGCGCCAGCAGCCAAGGACCAGGGCGAGGAGATACGCAGTATTTT
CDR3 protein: CASSQGPGRGDTQYF